A single sample is the source of the 4 T cell receptor beta chains below, sequenced in a study of T-cell reconstitution after alpha-beta-depleted transplantation in children. A library of TCRbeta sequences, prepared with unique molecular identifiers, was generated. TCRdb reprocessed the PCR reads via MiXCR and lists one record per CDR3 protein. The data contain hundreds of thousands of distinct CDR3 sequences, about 15% of them singletons. Sequencing was performed on PBMCs, mostly from graft donor cells, taken 360 days after TCRalphabeta/CD19-depleted stem cell transplant. The receptor source for this set is a male patient aged 5 to 17 who had a stem cell transplant for acute lymphoblastic leukemia, so the T cells may come from the graft donor.

This clonotype was counted a few times. V usage is TRBV5-1 and J usage is TRBJ2-7; 9 positions match TRBD2. Germline trimming cut 3 bases from V and 7 bases from J; bases unmatched to any gene: 26. From germline, CDR1 is SGHRS and CDR2 YFSETQ. The length of the CDR3 is 20 residues. CDR3 region: CASSSVLPFFRIAGAGEQYF. Written as DNA, the CDR3 is TGCGCCAGCAGCTCGGTTCTCCCTTTTTTTCGGATAGCGGGAGCTGGGGAGCAGTACTTC.

There are many counts of this clonotype. This chain connects TRBV5-1 to TRBJ1-1; 9 bases map to TRBD1. Germline lookup yields CDR1 SGHRS and CDR2 YFSETQ. V lost 4 bases to trimming and J lost 3 bases; unmatched junction nucleotides: 4. The CDR3 has 14 residues. CDR3: CASSLQGADTEAFF. For the CDR3, the DNA is TGCGCCAGCAGCCTACAGGGGGCCGACACTGAAGCTTTCTTT.

This clonotype was seen a few times. The V gene is TRBV25-1, the J gene TRBJ2-7; D uncertain. The CDR3 loop spans 13 amino acids. Trimming removed 3 bases at V and 3 bases at J, with 9 bases between. From germline, CDR1 is MGHDK and CDR2 SYGVNS. Written as DNA, the CDR3 is TGTGCCAGCAGTGATTTCCTAAACTACGAGCAGTACTTC. It encodes CASSDFLNYEQYF.

This clonotype appeared many times. The chain uses TRBV5-1 and TRBJ2-2, with 8 nucleotides matching TRBD1. Germline loops: CDR1 SGHRS, CDR2 YFSETQ. This CDR3 contains 15 residues. The junction had 1 base not matched to a gene; V was cut back by 1 base and J by 2 bases. CDR3 in DNA: TGCGCCAGCAGCTTGACAGGGGGTAACACCGGGGAGCTGTTTTTT. This sequence encodes CASSLTGGNTGELFF.